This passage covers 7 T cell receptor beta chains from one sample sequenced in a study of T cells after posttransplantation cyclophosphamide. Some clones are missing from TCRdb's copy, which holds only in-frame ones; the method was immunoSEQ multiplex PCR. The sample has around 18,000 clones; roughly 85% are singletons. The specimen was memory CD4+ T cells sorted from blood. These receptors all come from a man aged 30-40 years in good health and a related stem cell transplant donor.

Here the CDR3 reads CASTPNSPGGIDTQYF. The CDR3 coding sequence is TGTGCCAGTACCCCCAATTCCCCCGGGGGGATCGATACGCAGTATTTT. V and J are TRBV19 and TRBJ2-3; 7 nucleotides match TRBD2. CDR1 and CDR2 from the germline V gene are LNHDA and SQIVND (reference sequence). The CDR3 is 16 residues long. After removal of 7 bases from V and 6 bases from J, the junction contained 16 bases not matched to a gene.

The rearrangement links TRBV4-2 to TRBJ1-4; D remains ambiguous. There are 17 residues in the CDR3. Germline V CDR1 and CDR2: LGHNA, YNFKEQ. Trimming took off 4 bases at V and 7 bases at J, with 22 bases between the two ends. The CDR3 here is CASSPNPLSAGGEKLFF. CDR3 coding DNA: TGTGCCAGCAGCCCTAATCCCCTGAGTGCCGGAGGTGAAAAACTGTTTTTT.

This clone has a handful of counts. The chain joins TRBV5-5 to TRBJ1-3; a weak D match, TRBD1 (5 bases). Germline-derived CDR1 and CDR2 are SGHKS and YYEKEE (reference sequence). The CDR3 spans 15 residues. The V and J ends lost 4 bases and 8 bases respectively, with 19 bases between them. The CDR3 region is CASSAFIGGEDTIYF. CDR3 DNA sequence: TGTGCCAGCAGCGCCTTTATCGGGGGTGAAGACACCATATATTTT.

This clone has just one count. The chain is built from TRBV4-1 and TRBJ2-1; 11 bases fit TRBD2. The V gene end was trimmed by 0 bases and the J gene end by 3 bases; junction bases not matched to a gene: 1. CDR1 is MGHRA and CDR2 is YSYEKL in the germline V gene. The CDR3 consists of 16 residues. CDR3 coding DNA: TGCGCCAGCAGCCAAGAGGGACTAGCGGACTACAATGAGCAGTTCTTC. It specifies CASSQEGLADYNEQFF.

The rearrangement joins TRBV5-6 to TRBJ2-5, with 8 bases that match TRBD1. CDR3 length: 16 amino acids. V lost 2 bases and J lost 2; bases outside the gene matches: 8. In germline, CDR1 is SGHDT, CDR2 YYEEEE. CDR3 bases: TGTGCCAGCAGCTTAGTGACAGGGGAAGGGCAAGAGACCCAGTACTTC. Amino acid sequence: CASSLVTGEGQETQYF.

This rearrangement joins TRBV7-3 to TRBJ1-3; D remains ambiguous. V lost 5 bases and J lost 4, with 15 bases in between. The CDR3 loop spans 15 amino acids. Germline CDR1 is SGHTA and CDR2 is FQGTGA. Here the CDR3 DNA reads TGTGCCAGCAGCCTCTCTCCGGTTACCGGAAACACCATATATTTT. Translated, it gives CASSLSPVTGNTIYF.

The CDR3 loop is CASSGTGGAGQTQYF. CDR3 nucleotide sequence: TGTGCCAGCAGCGGAACAGGGGGCGCGGGGCAGACCCAGTACTTC. V and J are TRBV6-6 and TRBJ2-5; the match to TRBD1 covers 9 bases. The germline V gene encodes CDR1 MNHNY and CDR2 SVGAGI (reference sequence). V lost 6 bases and J lost 6; bases outside the gene matches: 11. The length of the CDR3 is 15 residues.